This T cell receptor beta chain was found in a study of T cell responses to AZD1222 COVID-19 vaccine. Regarding the study as a whole: There were vaccine-associated CD4 TCRs across spike, dominant at 160-218 and 743-854.

The CDR3 is 16 residues long. Germline CDR1 and CDR2: SGHTA and FQGNSA. J gave up 6 bases and V 0 bases, and 6 bases lay outside the gene matches. Libraries were prepared by immunoSEQ multiplex PCR; TCRdb keeps only in-frame clonotypes and omits some of them. The table has 80,000 to 90,000 clones, more than 70% seen once. Concerning this clone: What it binds is not known.

The J gene is TRBJ1-5, the V gene TRBV7-2, with TRBD1 matching 9 bases. The clonotype originates from an adult in good health. The input for sequencing was peripheral blood, taken on day 0 of AZD1222 vaccination. The CDR3 spells CASSLAPTGGGQPQHF. The CDR3 DNA is TGTGCCAGCAGCTTAGCACCGACAGGGGGAGGTCAGCCCCAGCATTTT. The entire variable domain, with the rest obtained from reference TRBV7-2 and TRBJ1-5, is as follows: GAGVSQSPSNKVTEKGKDVELRCDPISGHTALYWYRQSLGQGLEFLIYFQGNSAPDKSGLPSDRFSAERTGGSVSTLTIQRTQQEDSAVYLCASSLAPTGGGQPQHFGDGTRLSIL.